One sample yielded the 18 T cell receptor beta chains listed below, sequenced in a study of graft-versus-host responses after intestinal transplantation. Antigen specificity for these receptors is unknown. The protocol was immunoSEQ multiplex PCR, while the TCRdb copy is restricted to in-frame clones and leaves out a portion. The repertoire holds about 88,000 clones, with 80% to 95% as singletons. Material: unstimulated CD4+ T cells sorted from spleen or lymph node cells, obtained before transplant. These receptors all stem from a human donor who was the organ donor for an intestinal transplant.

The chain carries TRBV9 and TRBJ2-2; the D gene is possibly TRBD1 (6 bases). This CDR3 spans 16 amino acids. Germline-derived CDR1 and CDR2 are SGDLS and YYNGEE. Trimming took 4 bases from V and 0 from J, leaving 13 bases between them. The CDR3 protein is CASSLTGNPNTGELFF. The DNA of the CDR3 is TGTGCCAGCAGCCTAACAGGGAACCCGAACACCGGGGAGCTGTTTTTT.

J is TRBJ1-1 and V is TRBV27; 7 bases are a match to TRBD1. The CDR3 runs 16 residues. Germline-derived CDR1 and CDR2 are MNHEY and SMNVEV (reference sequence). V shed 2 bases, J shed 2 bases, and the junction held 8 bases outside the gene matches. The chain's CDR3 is CASSLRQGVANTEAFF. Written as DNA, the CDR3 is TGTGCCAGCAGTTTAAGGCAGGGGGTGGCTAACACTGAAGCTTTCTTT.

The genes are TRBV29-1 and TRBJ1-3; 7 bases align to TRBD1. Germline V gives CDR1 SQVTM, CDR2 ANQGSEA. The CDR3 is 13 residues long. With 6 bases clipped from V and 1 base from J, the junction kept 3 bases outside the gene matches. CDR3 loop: CSVAGGSGNTIYF. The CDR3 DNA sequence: TGCAGCGTCGCAGGGGGTTCTGGAAACACCATATATTTT.

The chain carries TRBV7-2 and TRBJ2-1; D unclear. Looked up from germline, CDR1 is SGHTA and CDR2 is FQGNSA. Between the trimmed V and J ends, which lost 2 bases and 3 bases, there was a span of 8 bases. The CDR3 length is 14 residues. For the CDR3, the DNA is TGTGCCAGCAGCTTACCACGCTACTACAATGAGCAGTTCTTC. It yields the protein CASSLPRYYNEQFF. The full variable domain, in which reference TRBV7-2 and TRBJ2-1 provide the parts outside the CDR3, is GAGVSQSPSNKVTEKGKDVELRCDPISGHTALYWYRQSLGQGLEFLIYFQGNSAPDKSGLPSDRFSAERTGGSVSTLTIQRTQQEDSAVYLCASSLPRYYNEQFFGPGTRLTVL.

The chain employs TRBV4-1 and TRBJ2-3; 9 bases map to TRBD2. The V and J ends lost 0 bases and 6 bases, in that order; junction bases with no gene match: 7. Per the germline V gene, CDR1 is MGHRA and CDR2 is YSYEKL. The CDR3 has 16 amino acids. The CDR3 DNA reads TGCGCCAGCAGCCAAGATCCCGCGGGGGGGCCGGATACGCAGTATTTT. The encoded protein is CASSQDPAGGPDTQYF.

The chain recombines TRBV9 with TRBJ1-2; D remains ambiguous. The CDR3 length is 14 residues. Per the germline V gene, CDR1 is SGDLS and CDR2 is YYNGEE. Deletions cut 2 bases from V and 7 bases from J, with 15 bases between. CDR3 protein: CASSVFKNEGGYTF. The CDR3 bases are TGTGCCAGCAGCGTTTTTAAGAATGAGGGTGGCTACACCTTC.

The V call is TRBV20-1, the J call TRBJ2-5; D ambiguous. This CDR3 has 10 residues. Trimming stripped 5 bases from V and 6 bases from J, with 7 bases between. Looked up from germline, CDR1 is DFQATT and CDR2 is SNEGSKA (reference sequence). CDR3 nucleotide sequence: TGCAGTGCTTGGTGGCAGACCCAGTACTTC. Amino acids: CSAWWQTQYF.

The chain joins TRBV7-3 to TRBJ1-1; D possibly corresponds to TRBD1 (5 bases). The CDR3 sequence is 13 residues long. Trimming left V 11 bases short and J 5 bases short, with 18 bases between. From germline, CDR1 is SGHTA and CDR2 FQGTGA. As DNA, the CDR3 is TGTGCCTCCGCGGCAGGGAGGGGAACTGAAGCTTTCTTT. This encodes CASAAGRGTEAFF.

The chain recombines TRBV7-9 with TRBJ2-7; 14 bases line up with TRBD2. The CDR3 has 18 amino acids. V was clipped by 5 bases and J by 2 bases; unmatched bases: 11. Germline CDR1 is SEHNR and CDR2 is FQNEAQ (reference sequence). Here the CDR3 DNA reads TGTGCCAGCAGCCCGGCCGGGACTAGCGGGAGAGTGACCTACGAGCAGTACTTC. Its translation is CASSPAGTSGRVTYEQYF.

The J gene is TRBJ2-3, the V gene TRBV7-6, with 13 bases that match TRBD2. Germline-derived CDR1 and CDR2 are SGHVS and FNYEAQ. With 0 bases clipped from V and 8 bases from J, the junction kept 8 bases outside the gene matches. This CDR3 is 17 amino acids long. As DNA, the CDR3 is TGTGCCAGCAGCTTAGCCCCACTAGCGGGGGGGACCCCTACGCAGTATTTT. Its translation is CASSLAPLAGGTPTQYF.

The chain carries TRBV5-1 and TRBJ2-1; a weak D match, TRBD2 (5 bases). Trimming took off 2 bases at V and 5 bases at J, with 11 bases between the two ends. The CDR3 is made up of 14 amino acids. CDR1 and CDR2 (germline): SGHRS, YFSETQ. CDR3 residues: CASSFGREHNEQFF. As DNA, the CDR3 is TGCGCCAGCAGCTTCGGAAGGGAGCACAATGAGCAGTTCTTC.

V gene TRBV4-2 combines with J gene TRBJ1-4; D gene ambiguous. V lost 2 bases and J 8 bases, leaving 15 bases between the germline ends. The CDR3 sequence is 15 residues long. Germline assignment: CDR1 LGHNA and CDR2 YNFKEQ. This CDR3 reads CASSQSAPGAEKLFF. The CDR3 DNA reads TGTGCCAGCAGCCAATCTGCCCCTGGAGCCGAAAAACTGTTTTTT.

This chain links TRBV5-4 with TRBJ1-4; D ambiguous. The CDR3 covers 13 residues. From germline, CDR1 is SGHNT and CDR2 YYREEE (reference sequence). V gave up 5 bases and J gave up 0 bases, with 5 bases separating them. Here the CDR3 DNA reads TGTGCCAGCAGGTCCGCAACTAATGAAAAACTGTTTTTT. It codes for CASRSATNEKLFF. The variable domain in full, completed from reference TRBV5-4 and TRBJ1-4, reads ETGVTQSPTHLIKTRGQQVTLRCSSQSGHNTVSWYQQALGQGPQFIFQYYREEENGRGNFPPRFSGLQFPNYSSELNVNALELDDSALYLCASRSATNEKLFFGSGTQLSVL.

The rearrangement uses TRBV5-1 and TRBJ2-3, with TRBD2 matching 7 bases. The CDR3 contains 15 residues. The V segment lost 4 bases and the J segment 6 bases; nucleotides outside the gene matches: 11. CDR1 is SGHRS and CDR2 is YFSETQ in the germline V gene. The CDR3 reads CASSVTSVIADTQYF. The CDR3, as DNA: TGCGCCAGCAGCGTAACTAGCGTTATCGCGGATACGCAGTATTTT.

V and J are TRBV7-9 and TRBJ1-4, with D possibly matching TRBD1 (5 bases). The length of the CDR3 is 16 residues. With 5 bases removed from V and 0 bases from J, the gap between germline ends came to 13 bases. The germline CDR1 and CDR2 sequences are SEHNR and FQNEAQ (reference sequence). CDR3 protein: CASSPRQPATNEKLFF. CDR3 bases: TGTGCCAGCAGCCCCCGACAGCCCGCAACTAATGAAAAACTGTTTTTT.

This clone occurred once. The CDR3 nucleotides read TGTGCCAGCAGTGAAAGTCAGGGCTCCTATGGCTACACCTTC. Its translation: CASSESQGSYGYTF. The J gene is TRBJ1-2, the V gene TRBV2; tentatively, D is TRBD1 (5 bases). Germline CDR1 is SNHLY and CDR2 is FYNNEI. This CDR3 spans 14 amino acids. The V end was cut by 2 bases, the J end by 4 bases, with 11 bases between. The full variable domain, rest sourced from reference TRBV2 and TRBJ1-2, is EPEVTQTPSHQVTQMGQEVILRCVPISNHLYFYWYRQILGQKVEFLVSFYNNEISEKSEIFDDQFSVERPDGSNFTLKIRSTKLEDSAMYFCASSESQGSYGYTFGSGTRLTVV.

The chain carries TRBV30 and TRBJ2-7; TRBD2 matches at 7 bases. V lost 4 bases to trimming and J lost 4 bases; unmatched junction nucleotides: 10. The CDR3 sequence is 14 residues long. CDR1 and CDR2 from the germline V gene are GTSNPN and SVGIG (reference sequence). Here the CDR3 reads CAWNRGERGYEQYF. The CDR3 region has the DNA TGTGCCTGGAATCGGGGGGAAAGAGGATACGAGCAGTACTTC.

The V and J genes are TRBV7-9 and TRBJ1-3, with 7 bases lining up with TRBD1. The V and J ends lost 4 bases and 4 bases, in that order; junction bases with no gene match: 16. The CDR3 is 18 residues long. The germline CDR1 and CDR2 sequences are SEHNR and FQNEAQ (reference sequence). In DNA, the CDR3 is TGTGCCAGCAGCTCAAATCCGTGGGACAGTCGAAAAGGAAACACCATATATTTT. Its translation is CASSSNPWDSRKGNTIYF.